The source of this T cell receptor (beta chain) is a study of blood T cell repertoires in COVID-19. The wider study: Samples taken during acute and convalescent COVID-19 were collected in the United States, Italy and Spain. PBMCs, B-cell-depleted T cells, or T cells were the source of the cDNA or gDNA that made up the material.

Germline V gene data show CDR1 as MDHEN and CDR2 as SYDVKM. The CDR3 sequence is 12 residues long. The V gene lost 6 bases and the J gene lost 3 bases, with 9 bases spanning the gap. How the authors handled the data: How many nucleated cells were present was estimated from reference gene primer amplification. The assay was immunoSEQ multiplex PCR, and TCRdb's table has in-frame clones only and misses some. Clone size and V and J calls were adopted from that table, with D and trimming inferred from the DNA. Among around 200,000 clones listed, approximately 84% were seen once. This sequence originates from a man of 80 years or more with acute or convalescent COVID-19. Sequenced: peripheral blood. This sequence joins TRBV28 and TRBJ2-7, with TRBD2 as a possible D gene (5 bases). The CDR3 here is CASSSGIYEQYF. The CDR3 nucleotides are TGTGCCAGCAGCTCCGGGATCTACGAGCAGTACTTC.